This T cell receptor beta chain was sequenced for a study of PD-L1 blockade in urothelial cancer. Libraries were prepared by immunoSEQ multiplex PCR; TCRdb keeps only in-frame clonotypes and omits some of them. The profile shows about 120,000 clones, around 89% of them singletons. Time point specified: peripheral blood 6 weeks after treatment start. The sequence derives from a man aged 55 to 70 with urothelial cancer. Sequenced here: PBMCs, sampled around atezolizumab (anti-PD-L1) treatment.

The CDR3 here is CASSLTTTGRQYF. DNA of the CDR3: TGTGCCAGCAGCTTAACTACGACAGGGAGGCAGTACTTC. The V and J genes are TRBV7-3 and TRBJ2-7; TRBD1 aligns across 7 bases. The ends lost 0 bases at V and 9 bases at J; junction bases unmatched: 5. The CDR3 totals 13 residues. CDR1 is SGHTA and CDR2 is FQGTGA in the germline V gene.